These 18 T cell receptor beta chains originate from one sample sequenced in a study of tumor-infiltrating lymphocytes in primary liver carcinoma (dated 2017 in TCRdb). Total RNA and DNA were co-extracted from about 20-30 mg of bulk tissue with the AllPrep DNA/RNA mini kit, without cell sorting. Instrument on record: Illumina HiSeq 2500. A constant-region primer and ProtoScript II reverse transcriptase were used to reverse-transcribe TCRbeta-specific cDNA from roughly 480 ng total RNA. Three nested multiplex PCR rounds, following a slightly modified ARM-PCR procedure, were used to build the TCRbeta libraries. Each of the first two PCR rounds ran for approximately 10 cycles and used multiplex TRBV1-TRBV30 forward primers together with a Cbeta reverse primer. TCRdb reworked the public reads: Q25 trimming with fastp, MiXCR clone assembly, productive beta chains retained. Records with the same CDR3 protein are collapsed into one entry carrying the most frequent genes and DNA. The sample records around 54,000 distinct CDR3 sequences, 70% to 80% of which are singletons. Of the sample, less than 30% is held by the ten largest clones.

The source material was liver tumor tissue from sampling region 2. The cell subset or site label on this specimen signifies: tumor region T2, inferior pole. These TCRs come from a man aged 40-50 years with primary liver carcinoma and hepatitis B virus infection.

In the case of this clonotype: A junction boundary mismatches the germline segment, possibly from a read error. V usage is TRBV29-1 and J usage is TRBJ2-4, with D tentatively TRBD2 (6 bases). CDR1 is SQVTM, CDR2 ANQGSEA, per germline. This CDR3 has 11 amino acids. CDR3 DNA: TGCAACGTTGACGTGGAGGGCCGGGCATACTTC. Its protein product is CNVDVEGRAYF.

With respect to this clonotype: One end of the junction does not line up with germline, which may come from a read error. V and J are TRBV6-6 and TRBJ1-4, with 8 bases aligning to TRBD1. Germline V gives CDR1 MNHNY, CDR2 SVGAGI (reference sequence). The CDR3 totals 14 residues. In DNA form, the CDR3 reads TGTGTCAGCAGTACCGACAGGGGAAACGAAAAACTGTTTTTT. Amino acid sequence: CVSSTDRGNEKLFF.

On this clonotype: Relative to the germline gene, one junction end is altered; a read error may explain this. This chain links TRBV12-3 or TRBV12-4 with TRBJ2-7, with TRBD2 matching over 11 bases. This CDR3 has 16 residues. This CDR3 reads CVSSILAGGPPYEQYF. CDR3 DNA: TGTGTCAGCAGTATATTAGCGGGAGGGCCCCCCTACGAGCAGTACTTC.

This clonotype was found once. The junction differs from germline at one of its ends, possibly a read error. V usage is TRBV5-8 and J usage is TRBJ2-7; the match to TRBD2 covers 10 bases. This CDR3 region has 15 residues. Germline CDR1 SGHTS, CDR2 YDEGEE. The CDR3, as DNA: TGTGCCAGCAGTGGCCTAGCGGGGGCTTCCTACGAGCTGTACTTC. This codes for CASSGLAGASYELYF.

About this clonotype: Compared with germline, one end of the junction differs, possibly owing to a read error. The chain joins TRBV11-2 to TRBJ2-1; D not certain. Germline assignment: CDR1 SGHAT and CDR2 FQNNGV. The CDR3 contains 14 residues. CDR3 region: CASGSAAGGNGQFF. The CDR3 region has the DNA TGTGCCAGCGGGTCCGCTGCAGGCGGTAATGGGCAGTTCTTC.

Regarding this clonotype: One end of the junction fails to match germline, which may point to a read error. The chain couples TRBV6-5 to TRBJ2-7; D is perhaps TRBD1 (5 bases). Germline loops: CDR1 MNHEY, CDR2 SVGAGI. The CDR3 spans 14 residues. CDR3 in amino acids: CTSSYTETGDERYF. The DNA of the CDR3 is TGTACCAGCAGTTACACCGAAACAGGTGACGAGCGGTACTTC.

Points on this clonotype: The junction and the germline gene differ at one end; a read error may be behind it. The chain has TRBV12-3 or TRBV12-4 and TRBJ2-1; 10 positions agree with TRBD2. This CDR3 region has 15 residues. The CDR3 nucleotides are TGTACCCGCAGTTTTAGACTAGCGGGCGGCAATAAGCAGTTCTTC. Residues: CTRSFRLAGGNKQFF.

This clonotype was recorded at least ten times. The V call is TRBV4-1, the J call TRBJ1-1, with D unclear. Germline V lookup: CDR1 MGHRA, CDR2 YSYEKL. This CDR3 has 13 amino acids. Trimming took 4 bases from V and 0 from J, leaving 6 bases between them. The CDR3 spells CASSPNMNTEAFF. CDR3 in DNA: TGCGCCAGCAGCCCAAACATGAACACTGAAGCTTTCTTT.

Concerning this clonotype itself: The CDR3 ends on some other residue instead of the conserved phenylalanine or tryptophan, so this is likely a read error. The rearrangement uses TRBV29-1 and TRBJ2-1; no clear D. Germline loops: CDR1 SQVTM, CDR2 ANQGSEA. The CDR3 contains 12 residues. The CDR3 bases are TGCAGGGTTGATCAGGAATCCAATGAGCAGTTCCTC. It encodes CRVDQESNEQFL.

About this clonotype: An end of the junction does not agree with germline; a read error may underlie this. V usage is TRBV12-3 or TRBV12-4 and J usage is TRBJ2-1, with 11 bases matching TRBD2. The CDR3 runs 14 residues. In DNA form, the CDR3 reads TGTGCCAACAGTAAACTAGCGGGGGTCTATGAGCAGTTCTTC. This gives the protein CANSKLAGVYEQFF.

This chain links TRBV4-2 with TRBJ1-3; D is ambiguous. V was cut by 3 bases and J by 0 bases, with 9 bases left in between. The CDR3 is 15 residues long. Germline V gene lookup returns CDR1 LGHNA and CDR2 YNFKEQ. CDR3 nucleotide sequence: TGTGCCAGCAGCCAGGCTTGGGACTCTGGAAACACCATATATTTT. This gives the protein CASSQAWDSGNTIYF.

This clonotype was seen repeatedly, ten times or more. The chain employs TRBV11-3 and TRBJ2-5, with D unresolved. From germline, CDR1 is SGHNT and CDR2 YENEEA. This CDR3 has 13 amino acids. V was cut by 4 bases and J by 1 base, with 7 bases left in between. CDR3: CASSSYSQETQYF. CDR3 DNA: TGTGCCAGCAGCTCATACAGCCAAGAGACCCAGTACTTC.

On this clonotype itself: Being one base from a much bigger clone, this may be a read error. Lacking the conserved final phenylalanine or tryptophan, this CDR3 likely reflects a read error. The V and J genes are TRBV5-1 and TRBJ1-2; 7 nucleotides match TRBD1. Germline CDR1 SGHRS, CDR2 YFSETQ. The CDR3 totals 15 residues. The V and J ends lost 1 base and 3 bases, in that order; junction bases with no gene match: 6. CDR3: CASSLQHTGDYGYTL. The CDR3 DNA follows: TGCGCCAGCAGCTTGCAACACACAGGGGACTATGGCTACACCCTC.

Notes on this clonotype: This clone may be a read error of a much larger clone one base away. V is TRBV28 and J is TRBJ2-5; 7 bases align to TRBD2. In germline, CDR1 is MDHEN, CDR2 SYDVKM. V lost 11 bases to trimming and J lost 5 bases; unmatched junction nucleotides: 17. The CDR3 runs 15 residues. The CDR3 nucleotides are TGTGCCTCCTCAAATCACCATAGCGGGTGGGAGACCCAGTACTTC. Protein product: CASSNHHSGWETQYF.

This chain connects TRBV29-1 to TRBJ1-1; TRBD1 might be the D (6 bases). This CDR3 is 15 amino acids long. Germline V gives CDR1 SQVTM, CDR2 ANQGSEA. Deletions cut 6 bases from V and 2 bases from J, with 19 bases between. CDR3 sequence reads: CSVAAGAQLNTEAFF. The CDR3 region has the DNA TGCAGCGTCGCAGCAGGGGCCCAACTAAACACTGAAGCTTTCTTT. The full variable domain, rest sourced from reference TRBV29-1 and TRBJ1-1, is SAVISQKPSRDICQRGTSLTIQCQVDSQVTMMFWYRQQPGQSLTLIATANQGSEATYESGFVIDKFPISRPNLTFSTLTVSNMSPEDSSIYLCSVAAGAQLNTEAFFGQGTRLTVV.

This clonotype has ten or more counts. The chain carries TRBV7-8 and TRBJ2-1, with D possibly matching TRBD1 (5 bases). Germline V lookup: CDR1 SGHVS, CDR2 FQNEAQ. The length of the CDR3 is 16 residues. V lost 1 base to trimming and J lost 11 bases, with 21 bases between them. For the CDR3, the DNA is TGTGCCAGCAGCTTAGAGGGGAACAACCCCCGAGGTCAGCAGTTCTTC. Amino acid sequence: CASSLEGNNPRGQQFF.

On this clonotype itself: The conserved closing phenylalanine or tryptophan is absent in this CDR3, likely reflecting a read error. The rearrangement joins TRBV14 to TRBJ2-5; D gene unclear. Germline V gene lookup returns CDR1 SGHDN and CDR2 FVKESK. The CDR3 covers 17 residues. The CDR3 coding sequence is TGTGTCAGTAGCCAAGACCACGCCCCGGAGTTCCAAGAGACCCAGTACTAC. This encodes CVSSQDHAPEFQETQYY.

This clonotype is large in the sample. The chain employs TRBV11-2 and TRBJ2-7; 9 nucleotides match TRBD1. Germline V gene lookup returns CDR1 SGHAT and CDR2 FQNNGV. The CDR3 covers 15 residues. V shed 4 bases and J 4 bases; nucleotides not matched to a gene: 8. As DNA, the CDR3 is TGTGCCAGCAGCTCTACAGGGGGCCGGAGGTACGAGCAGTACTTC. Its protein is CASSSTGGRRYEQYF.